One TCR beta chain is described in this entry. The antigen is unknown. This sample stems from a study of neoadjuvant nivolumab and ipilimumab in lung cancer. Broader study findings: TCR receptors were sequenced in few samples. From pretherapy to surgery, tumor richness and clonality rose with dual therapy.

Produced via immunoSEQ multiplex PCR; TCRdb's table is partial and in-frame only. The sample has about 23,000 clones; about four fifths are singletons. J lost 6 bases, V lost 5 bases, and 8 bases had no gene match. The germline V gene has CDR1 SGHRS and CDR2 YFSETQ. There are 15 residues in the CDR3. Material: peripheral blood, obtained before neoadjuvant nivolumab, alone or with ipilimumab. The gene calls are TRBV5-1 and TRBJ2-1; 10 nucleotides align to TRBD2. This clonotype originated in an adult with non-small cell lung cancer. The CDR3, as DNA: TGCGCCAGCAGTTCTATAGCGGGAGGAGGCAATGAGCAGTTCTTC. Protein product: CASSSIAGGGNEQFF.